A selection of T cell receptor beta chains follows, all from one sample in a study of liver allograft versus peripheral blood T cells. Each CDR3 protein is one row after TCRdb ran MiXCR on the reads. The table has approximately 880 distinct CDR3 sequences, around 15% seen once. The receptors were gathered from a human patient who had a liver transplant. The graft donor may have given rise to some T cells. Both conserved end residues are part of each CDR3.

J gene	V gene	CDR3 protein
TRBJ2-1	TRBV7-2	CASSFYQGRNEQFF
TRBJ2-7	TRBV5-5	CASSSRAQGNPLEQYF
TRBJ2-5	TRBV11-1	CASSLGAGGRETQYF
TRBJ1-1	TRBV6-6	CASSYPSEAFF
TRBJ1-6	TRBV20-1	CSASEGASNSPLHF
TRBJ2-2	TRBV10-3	CATNPNQGTWPNTGELFF
TRBJ1-1	TRBV4-1	CASSLGEFTEAFF
TRBJ2-5	TRBV6-5	CASSYTDRGGQETQYF
TRBJ1-1	TRBV20-1	CSARAGSDAFF
TRBJ2-1	TRBV6-1	CASSERPGLAGYNEQFF
TRBJ2-1	TRBV11-3	CASSIGLAGEGSEQFF
TRBJ1-5	TRBV18	CASSPPGQPQHF
TRBJ1-1	TRBV14	CASSQETWKNTEAFF
TRBJ1-4	TRBV2	CASRWDRGGEKLFF
TRBJ1-5	TRBV12-3/TRBV12-4	CVSSHSWADQHQHF
TRBJ2-5	TRBV7-2	CASSSRTRQQETQYF
TRBJ1-1	TRBV5-1	CASSWQGHTEAFF
TRBJ2-1	TRBV9	CASSVRLAMSNEQFF
TRBJ2-1	TRBV19	CASSISGGGYNEQFF
TRBJ1-2	TRBV29-1	CSVFGQGHGYTF
TRBJ2-4	TRBV11-2	CASSLDYGGSWGAKNIQYF
TRBJ2-7	TRBV2	CASTPVRGLYEQYF
TRBJ1-1	TRBV14	CASSPRLMNTEAFF
TRBJ1-2	TRBV10-3	CAISRRGTSYGYTF
TRBJ2-1	TRBV7-9	CASSGDRGYGNEQFF
TRBJ2-3	TRBV20-1	CSASLRVLAGGADTQYF
TRBJ1-1	TRBV20-1	CSARPEVTEAFF
TRBJ1-1	TRBV20-1	CSAKSQGGAFF
TRBJ2-1	TRBV7-2	CASSLSRGRLDEQFF